This T cell receptor (beta chain) comes out of a study of molecular identifiers for immune sequencing clone quantification (dated by TCRdb to 2017 to 2018). Regarding the study in general: For a replicate experiment, RNA from roughly 20,000 or 100,000 naive CD8 T cells was divided into five aliquots, of which four were sequenced. This methods study used CD8 T cells to benchmark TCR RNA copy counting and molecular-identifier clustering-based TCR repertoire sequencing (MIDCIRS).

Points the paper makes about the study in general: Identical TCR molecules sharing a barcode could cause highly expanded clone sizes to be underestimated. Spiked-in Jurkat TCR RNA equivalent to a single cell was reported to be detectable even among over 800,000 naive CD8 T cells. When barcode sub-clustering was omitted, TCR diversity was inflated by chimeric consensus sequences, with chimeras reaching as high as 47%. Spiked-in Jurkat TCR RNA (approximately 10 copies' worth), which is not part of the donor repertoire, was contained in the naive libraries. Modeling indicated about 3 TCR RNA copies recovered per cell, compared with approximately 10 by digital PCR, which implies a capture efficiency of 25% to 35%. In CMV-specific effector cells, over 99% of molecules were held by clones above 20 RNA copies, whereas under 1% of molecules were held by such clones in naive cells.

The library was made by PCR. Sequenced using a NextSeq 500. Preparation of bulk TCR libraries followed a previously described approach, with the TCR primers listed in Table S5. Total RNA was purified with the Qiagen AllPrep DNA/RNA kit. Before analysis, reads from multiple sequencing runs of one library were combined. As for the original processing: Only reads with exact TCR constant sequence were kept, trimmed to 150 nt, and grouped by their 12-nt molecular barcodes. Reads within each barcode group were sub-clustered using a 15% Levenshtein threshold, and quality-weighted consensus sequences were constructed for each RNA molecule. Non-functional sequences were filtered out, along with any lower-count sequence sitting one edit away from another sequence. Barcode sub-clusters with fewer than 20% of the maximum read count were removed, based on fitting two negative binomial distributions. In-frame beta chains were kept once TCRdb had trimmed the public reads at Q25 with fastp and called clones with MiXCR. Entries are consolidated by CDR3 protein sequence, retaining the most common genes and DNA. The V and J calls come from TCRdb's annotation, not from the publication. Present in this sample are 460,000 or so distinct CDR3 sequences, roughly 26% of which were seen just once. The top ten hold under 0.85% of the sample.

CDR1 WSHSY and CDR2 SAAADI were looked up in the germline V gene. Counted from cysteine to phenylalanine, this CDR3 has 16 amino acids. The kept DNA is CDR3 alone, 48 bases in frame from the first base. The V end gives up 2 bases and the J end 6 bases, leaving 6 bases in the junction not matched to a gene. Libraries of naive CD8 T cells were built from anywhere between about 20,000 and 1,000,000 sorted cells, with 10%, 30% or 50% of the purified RNA used. On a BD FACSAria II, naive CD8 T cells were FACS-sorted as CD8+CD4-CCR7+CD45RA+ and collected into RLT Plus buffer. To test detection sensitivity, Jurkat RNA equal to 9 to 10 TCR copies was added to samples of about 17,000-1,100,000 naive CD8 T cells. CD8 T cells were enriched using RosetteSep CD8+ T Cell Enrichment Cocktail and Ficoll-Paque, and the enriched cells then underwent ACK red cell lysis. This clonotype was counted once. No antigen is known for it. Qualities for individual bases were not recorded, and no much larger clone is one base off. A single read makes a weak case.

The sequencing sample was made of naive CD8+ T cells from blood, with Jurkat cell RNA spiked in. This sample's cell subset or site label indicates: FACS-sorted CD8+CD4-CCR7+CD45RA+ naive T cells. This TCR came from a human donor in good health. Some libraries in this study had Jurkat cell RNA spiked in. The rearrangement combines TRBV10-2 with TRBJ2-1, with 11 bases matching TRBD2. The DNA is as follows: TGCGCCAGCAGTGAGCTTAGCGGGAGGGCCATCAATGAGCAGTTCTTC. The resulting protein is CASSELSGRAINEQFF.